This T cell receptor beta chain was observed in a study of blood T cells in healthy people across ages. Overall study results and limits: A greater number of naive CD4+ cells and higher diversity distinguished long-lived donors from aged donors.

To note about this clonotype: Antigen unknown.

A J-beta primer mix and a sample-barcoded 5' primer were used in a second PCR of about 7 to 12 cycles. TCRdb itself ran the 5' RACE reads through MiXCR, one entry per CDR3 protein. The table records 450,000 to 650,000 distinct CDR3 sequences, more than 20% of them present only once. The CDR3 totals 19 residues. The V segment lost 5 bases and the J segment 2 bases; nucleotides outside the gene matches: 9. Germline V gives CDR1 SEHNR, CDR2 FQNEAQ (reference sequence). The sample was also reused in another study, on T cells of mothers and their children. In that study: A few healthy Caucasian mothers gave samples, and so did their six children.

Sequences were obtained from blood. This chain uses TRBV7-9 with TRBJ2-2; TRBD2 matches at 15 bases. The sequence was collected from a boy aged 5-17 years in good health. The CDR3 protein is CASSPLRTSGRANTGELFF. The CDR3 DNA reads TGTGCCAGCAGCCCTCTCCGGACTAGCGGGAGGGCCAACACCGGGGAGCTGTTTTTT. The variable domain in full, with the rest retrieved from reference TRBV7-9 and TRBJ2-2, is DTGVSQNPRHKITKRGQNVTFRCDPISEHNRLYWYRQTLGQGPEFLTYFQNEAQLEKSRLLSDRFSAERPKGSFSTLEIQRTEQGDSAMYLCASSPLRTSGRANTGELFFGEGSRLTVL.